This T cell receptor (beta chain) appears in the sequencing data of a study of T cells in localized non-small cell lung cancer. Comment on this clone: Antigen specificity is unknown.

TCRdb's copy holds only in-frame clones and misses some; the assay was immunoSEQ multiplex PCR. The sample contains 20,000 to 25,000 clones, 75% to 90% of which appear only once. Whole-study findings and limits: Sequencing, confined to only one tumor region, leaves heterogeneity possible. A median of approximately 54 clones ranked among the top 100 in tumor appeared in adjacent lung. The study linked higher blood T cell density to longer overall survival. Uninvolved neighboring lung showed the greatest T cell clonality, exceeding tumor.

V shed 0 bases and J 2 bases; nucleotides not matched to a gene: 2. Germline V CDR1 and CDR2: SGHRS, YFSETQ. This CDR3 is built from 16 residues. The sample consisted of peripheral blood, taken before any cancer treatment. The V gene is TRBV5-1, the J gene TRBJ2-1; TRBD2 matches 10 bases. The source is a female donor over 55 with stage I lung adenocarcinoma. This CDR3 reads CASSLGTSGTYNEQFF. In DNA form, the CDR3 reads TGCGCCAGCAGCTTGGGGACTAGCGGCACCTACAATGAGCAGTTCTTC.